This is a list of T cell receptor beta chains from one sample in a study of T cell responses to AZD1222 COVID-19 vaccine. The assay was immunoSEQ multiplex PCR, and TCRdb's table has in-frame clones only and misses some. The table lists under 150,000 clones, about 91% of them singletons. The sample was peripheral blood, taken 28 days after the second AZD1222 dose. The source is an adult who received the AZD1222 COVID-19 vaccine. The CDR3 runs from the conserved cysteine through the conserved F or W. A D gene is named only where the DNA matches it firmly. Expanded clones get a size class; other rows say once, few or many, or leave the size out.

clone_size | j_call | cdr3_length | v_call | d_call | cdr3_aa | cdr3_nt
once | TRBJ2-5 | 14 | TRBV5-1 | - | CASSLGQGQETQYF | TGCGCCAGCAGCTTGGGTCAGGGGCAAGAGACCCAGTACTTC
- | TRBJ2-5 | 16 | TRBV5-5 | - | CASRNSAAQLEETQYF | TGTGCCAGCAGGAACTCAGCGGCGCAGCTTGAGGAGACCCAGTACTTC
- | TRBJ1-4 | 16 | TRBV3-1/TRBV3-2 | - | CASSRGRGVSVEKLFF | TGTGCCAGCAGCCGGGGACGGGGCGTTTCCGTCGAAAAACTGTTTTTT
- | TRBJ1-6 | 14 | TRBV28 | - | CASSFPSSATKPYF | TGTGCCAGCAGTTTTCCCTCTTCCGCGACCAAGCCCTACTTT
- | TRBJ2-5 | 12 | TRBV3-1/TRBV3-2 | - | CASSRGPETQYF | TGTGCCAGCAGCCGGGGGCCTGAGACCCAGTACTTC
- | TRBJ1-5 | 15 | TRBV30 | TRBD1 | CAWSLWDSSNQPQHF | TGTGCCTGGAGTTTGTGGGACAGCAGCAATCAGCCCCAGCATTTT
- | TRBJ2-3 | 17 | TRBV15 | TRBD2 | CATSRDSTSRAGDTQYF | TGTGCCACCAGCAGAGATTCGACTAGCCGTGCTGGGGATACGCAGTATTTT
- | TRBJ2-5 | 16 | TRBV6-1 | TRBD1 | CASSGRTGGLQETQYF | TGTGCCAGCAGTGGGAGGACAGGGGGTTTACAAGAGACCCAGTACTTC
- | TRBJ2-2 | 14 | TRBV11-2 | - | CASSLEGDTGELFF | TGTGCCAGCAGCTTAGAAGGGGACACCGGGGAGCTGTTTTTT
- | TRBJ2-1 | 16 | TRBV27 | TRBD2 | CASRPAGTSPYNEQFF | TGTGCCAGCAGACCCGCCGGGACTAGCCCTTACAATGAGCAGTTCTTC
- | TRBJ1-1 | 16 | TRBV3-1/TRBV3-2 | TRBD1 | CASSLRGQGRNTEAFF | TGTGCCAGCAGCCTAAGAGGACAGGGGAGGAACACTGAAGCTTTCTTT
- | TRBJ1-3 | 18 | TRBV18 | - | CASSRTLSGDLTGNTIYF | TGTGCCAGCTCACGAACTCTTTCGGGGGATCTTACTGGAAACACCATATATTTT
- | TRBJ2-3 | 15 | TRBV11-3 | - | CASSTRTASTDTQYF | TGTGCCAGCAGCACACGGACAGCTAGCACAGATACGCAGTATTTT
- | TRBJ1-4 | 15 | TRBV10-3 | TRBD1 | CAISESGTANEKLFF | TGTGCCATCAGTGAGTCGGGGACAGCTAATGAAAAACTGTTTTTT
- | TRBJ2-1 | 15 | TRBV10-3 | - | CAISATVLGYNEQFF | TGTGCCATCAGTGCCACAGTCTTGGGTTACAATGAGCAGTTCTTC
few | TRBJ1-5 | 13 | TRBV30 | - | CAPHLGSNQPQHF | TGTGCCCCCCACCTCGGGAGCAATCAGCCCCAGCATTTT
- | TRBJ2-1 | 15 | TRBV2 | TRBD2 | CASSFRLAADNEQFF | TGTGCCAGCAGCTTCAGGCTAGCGGCCGACAATGAGCAGTTCTTC
- | TRBJ1-6 | 13 | TRBV7-7 | - | CASSRDVGSPLHF | TGTGCTAGCAGCCGGGACGTTGGTTCACCCCTCCACTTT
- | TRBJ2-3 | 16 | TRBV7-7 | TRBD2 | CASSEGLAGASDTQYF | TGTGCTAGCAGCGAGGGACTAGCGGGAGCTTCAGATACGCAGTATTTT
- | TRBJ1-6 | 16 | TRBV4-1 | TRBD1 | CASSQRAGTALSPLHF | TGCGCCAGCAGCCAAAGGGCAGGGACAGCCCTCTCACCCCTCCACTTT
- | TRBJ1-6 | 15 | TRBV3-1/TRBV3-2 | - | CASSHQGFPNSPLHF | TGTGCCAGCAGCCACCAGGGATTCCCGAATTCACCCCTCCACTTT
- | TRBJ1-6 | 13 | TRBV3-1/TRBV3-2 | - | CASSRSGISPLHF | TGTGCCAGCAGCCGAAGTGGGATCTCACCCCTCCACTTT
once | TRBJ2-3 | 14 | TRBV11-1 | TRBD1 | CASNRGAPTDTQYF | TGTGCCAGCAACAGGGGGGCCCCCACAGATACGCAGTATTTT
- | TRBJ1-2 | 16 | TRBV5-5 | TRBD1 | CASSLTGTGGNNGYTF | TGTGCCAGCAGCTTGACCGGGACAGGGGGTAATAATGGCTACACCTTC
- | TRBJ2-3 | 14 | TRBV29-1 | TRBD2 | CSVVAGGITDTQYF | TGCAGCGTCGTAGCGGGAGGGATCACAGATACGCAGTATTTT
- | TRBJ1-1 | 14 | TRBV2 | - | CASIWDNLNTEAFF | TGTGCCAGCATCTGGGACAACCTGAACACTGAAGCTTTCTTT
- | TRBJ1-5 | 16 | TRBV4-1 | TRBD1 | CASSGTGGASNQPQHF | TGCGCCAGCAGCGGTACAGGGGGCGCGAGTAATCAGCCCCAGCATTTT
- | TRBJ1-3 | 16 | TRBV11-3 | - | CASSLETVSSGNTIYF | TGTGCCAGCAGCTTAGAAACGGTCAGCTCTGGAAACACCATATATTTT
- | TRBJ1-2 | 15 | TRBV6-2/TRBV6-3 | - | CASSPRGRSVSGYTF | TGTGCCAGCAGTCCACGGGGCAGGTCCGTAAGTGGCTACACCTTC
- | TRBJ1-3 | 16 | TRBV5-1 | - | CASSLGAGFSGNTIYF | TGCGCCAGCAGCTTAGGCGCAGGCTTCTCTGGAAACACCATATATTTT